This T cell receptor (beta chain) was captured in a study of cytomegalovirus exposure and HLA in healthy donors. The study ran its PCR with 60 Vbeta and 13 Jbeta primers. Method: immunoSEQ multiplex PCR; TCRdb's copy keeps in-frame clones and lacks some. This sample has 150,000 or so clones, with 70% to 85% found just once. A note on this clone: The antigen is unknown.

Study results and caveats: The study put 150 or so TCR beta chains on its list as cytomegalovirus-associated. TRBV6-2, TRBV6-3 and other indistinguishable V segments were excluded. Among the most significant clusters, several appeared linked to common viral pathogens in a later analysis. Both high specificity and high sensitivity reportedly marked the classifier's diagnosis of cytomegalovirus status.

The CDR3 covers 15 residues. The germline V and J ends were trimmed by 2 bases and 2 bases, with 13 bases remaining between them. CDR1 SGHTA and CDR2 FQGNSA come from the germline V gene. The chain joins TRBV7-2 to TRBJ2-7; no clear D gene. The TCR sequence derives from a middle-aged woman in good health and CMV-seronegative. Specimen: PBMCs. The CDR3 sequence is CASSLQTGVPYEQYF. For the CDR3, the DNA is TGTGCCAGCAGCTTACAAACGGGTGTACCCTACGAGCAGTACTTC.